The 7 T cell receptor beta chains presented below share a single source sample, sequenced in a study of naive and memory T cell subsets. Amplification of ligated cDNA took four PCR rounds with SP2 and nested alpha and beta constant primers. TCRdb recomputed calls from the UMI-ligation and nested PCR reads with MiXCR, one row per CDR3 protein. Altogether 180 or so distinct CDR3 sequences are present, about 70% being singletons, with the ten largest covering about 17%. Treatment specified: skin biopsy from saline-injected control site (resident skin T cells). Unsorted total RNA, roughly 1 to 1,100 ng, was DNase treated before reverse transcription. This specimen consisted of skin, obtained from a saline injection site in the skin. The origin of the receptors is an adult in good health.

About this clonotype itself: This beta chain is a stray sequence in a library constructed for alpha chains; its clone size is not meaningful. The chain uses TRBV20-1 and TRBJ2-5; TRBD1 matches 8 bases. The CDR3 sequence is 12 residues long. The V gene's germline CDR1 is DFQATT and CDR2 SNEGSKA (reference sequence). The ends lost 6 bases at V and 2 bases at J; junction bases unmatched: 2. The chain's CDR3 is CSAGTGQETQYF. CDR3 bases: TGCAGTGCCGGGACAGGTCAAGAGACCCAGTACTTC.

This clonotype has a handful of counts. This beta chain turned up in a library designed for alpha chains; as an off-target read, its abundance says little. The CDR3, as DNA: TGTGCCAGCAGCCCAGGACAGCTCCAAGAGACCCAGTACTTC. It is translated as CASSPGQLQETQYF. V and J are TRBV11-2 and TRBJ2-5; a weak D match, TRBD1 (6 bases). The germline V and J ends were trimmed by 5 bases and 1 base, with 11 bases remaining between them. The CDR3 is made up of 14 amino acids. Germline CDR1 is SGHAT and CDR2 is FQNNGV.

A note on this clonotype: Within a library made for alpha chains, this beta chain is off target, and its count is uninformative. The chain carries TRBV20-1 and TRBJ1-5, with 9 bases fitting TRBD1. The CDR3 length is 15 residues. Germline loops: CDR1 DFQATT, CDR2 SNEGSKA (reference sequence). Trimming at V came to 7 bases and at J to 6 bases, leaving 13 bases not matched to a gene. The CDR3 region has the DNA TGCAGTGTCGAGCAGGGGACAGGGAGTGGTCAGCCCCAGCATTTT. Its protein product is CSVEQGTGSGQPQHF.

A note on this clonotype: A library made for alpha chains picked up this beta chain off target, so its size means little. The CDR3 reads CASSWTTHGYTF. As DNA, the CDR3 is TGTGCCAGCAGTTGGACAACCCATGGCTACACCTTC. V is TRBV6-6 and J is TRBJ1-2; D is perhaps TRBD1 (5 bases). Germline lookup yields CDR1 MNHNY and CDR2 SVGAGI (reference sequence). Trimming left V 4 bases short and J 6 bases short, with 9 bases between. CDR3 length: 12 amino acids.

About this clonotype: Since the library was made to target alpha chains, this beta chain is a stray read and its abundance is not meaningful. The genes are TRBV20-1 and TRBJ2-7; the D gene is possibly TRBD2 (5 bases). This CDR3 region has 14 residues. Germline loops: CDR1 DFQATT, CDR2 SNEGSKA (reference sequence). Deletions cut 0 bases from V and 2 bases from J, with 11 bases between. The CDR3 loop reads CSARDPGSAYEQYF. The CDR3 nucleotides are TGCAGTGCTAGAGATCCGGGGTCCGCCTACGAGCAGTACTTC.

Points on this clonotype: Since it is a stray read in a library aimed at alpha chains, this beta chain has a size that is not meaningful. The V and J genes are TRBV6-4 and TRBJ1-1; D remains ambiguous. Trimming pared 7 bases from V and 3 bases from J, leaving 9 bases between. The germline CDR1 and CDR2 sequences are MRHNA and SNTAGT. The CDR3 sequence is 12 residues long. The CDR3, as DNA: TGTGCCAGCAAAGGGCCTTACACTGAAGCTTTCTTT. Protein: CASKGPYTEAFF.

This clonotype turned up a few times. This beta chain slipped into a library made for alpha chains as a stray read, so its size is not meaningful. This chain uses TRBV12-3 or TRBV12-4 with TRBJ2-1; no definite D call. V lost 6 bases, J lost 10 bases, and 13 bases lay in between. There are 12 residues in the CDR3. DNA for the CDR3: TGTGCCAGCAGAACAGCAGGTAACGAGCAGTTCTTC. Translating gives CASRTAGNEQFF.